These 27 T cell receptor beta chains were all obtained from the same sample, sequenced in a study of beta chain features in type 1 diabetes. Expressed TCRB transcripts were sequenced after all isolated RNA was converted to cDNA. Method: immunoSEQ multiplex PCR; TCRdb's copy keeps in-frame clones and lacks some. The sample lists 350,000 to 450,000 clones; 11% to 15% were seen once. Sequencing was done on a sample of naive CD4+ T cells from blood. The receptor set was obtained from a young man in good health.

The sample holds a few counts of this clone. The chain links TRBV7-9 to TRBJ1-2; no reliable D call. Trimming took off 5 bases at V and 5 bases at J, with 12 bases between the two ends. From germline, CDR1 is SEHNR and CDR2 FQNEAQ (reference sequence). The CDR3 has 13 residues. CDR3 DNA: TGTGCCAGCAGCCCTATTTTTATATATGGCTACACCTTC. Protein: CASSPIFIYGYTF.

This chain connects TRBV30 to TRBJ1-5; tentative D call: TRBD1 (6 bases). Looked up from germline, CDR1 is GTSNPN and CDR2 is SVGIG (reference sequence). The CDR3 is 12 residues long. V was cut by 5 bases and J by 1 base, with 6 bases left in between. This chain's CDR3 is CAWGQSNQPQHF. In nucleotides, the CDR3 is TGTGCCTGGGGACAGAGCAATCAGCCCCAGCATTTT.

In its sample, this clone was seen a few times. This chain joins TRBV5-4 and TRBJ2-1; possible D gene TRBD2, 6 bases. CDR1 and CDR2 (germline): SGHNT, YYREEE (reference sequence). The CDR3 sequence is 16 residues long. V gave up 3 bases and J gave up 4 bases, with 17 bases separating them. In DNA, the CDR3 is TGTGCCAGCAGCTGGGGTCGGGTAGCGGAATACAATGAGCAGTTCTTC. This codes for CASSWGRVAEYNEQFF.

V is TRBV19 and J is TRBJ1-1; the D is unclear. Germline values: CDR1 LNHDA, CDR2 SQIVND (reference sequence). This CDR3 region has 11 residues. Trimming shortened V by 3 bases and J by 7 bases, and 6 bases separated the two germline ends. The DNA for the CDR3 is TGTGCCAGTAGTATGGGTAGTGAAGCTTTCTTT. This encodes CASSMGSEAFF.

This clone has just a few counts. The V call is TRBV5-5, the J call TRBJ2-3; 7 nucleotides match TRBD2. V lost 4 bases and J lost 4; bases outside the gene matches: 12. CDR3 length: 16 residues. The germline CDR1 and CDR2 sequences are SGHKS and YYEKEE (reference sequence). The DNA for the CDR3 is TGTGCCAGCAGCCCCTACCGGGGGGAGGCTTCAGATACGCAGTATTTT. It yields the protein CASSPYRGEASDTQYF.

This chain joins TRBV5-1 and TRBJ2-5, with D perhaps TRBD1 or TRBD2 (5 bases each). The CDR3 has 16 amino acids. Germline-derived CDR1 and CDR2 are SGHRS and YFSETQ. The V gene lost 0 bases and the J gene lost 4 bases, with 16 bases spanning the gap. The CDR3 sequence is CASSLAGTSLGETQYF. The CDR3 nucleotides are TGCGCCAGCAGCTTGGCCGGGACCTCACTTGGAGAGACCCAGTACTTC.

The chain joins TRBV9 to TRBJ2-1; 11 bases line up with TRBD2. The CDR3 is 15 residues long. Germline V gene sequence: CDR1 SGDLS, CDR2 YYNGEE. The trim removed 1 base at V and 7 bases at J, leaving 4 bases unmatched. CDR3 sequence reads: CASSVTGTSGNEQFF. CDR3 bases: TGTGCCAGCAGCGTAACCGGGACTAGCGGAAATGAGCAGTTCTTC.

The CDR3 protein is CASSQGGREQPQHF. The DNA for the CDR3 is TGTGCCAGCAGCCAAGGAGGGCGTGAACAGCCCCAGCATTTT. The chain uses TRBV14 and TRBJ1-5; D remains unclear. This CDR3 spans 14 amino acids. V lost 1 base to trimming and J lost 7 bases, with 11 bases between them. Germline lookup yields CDR1 SGHDN and CDR2 FVKESK.

The rearrangement uses TRBV6-5 and TRBJ2-7; 11 nucleotides match TRBD2. CDR1 and CDR2 from the germline V gene are MNHEY and SVGAGI. Unmatched junction bases numbered 5, after V lost 4 bases and J lost 3 bases. The CDR3 sequence is 15 residues long. The CDR3 here is CASSFLAGGIYEQYF. The CDR3 DNA sequence: TGTGCCAGCAGTTTTCTAGCGGGGGGTATCTACGAGCAGTACTTC.

The rearrangement joins TRBV6-5 to TRBJ2-3, with a possible D match to TRBD1 (6 bases). V was cut by 2 bases and J by 6 bases, with 12 bases left in between. The CDR3 extends over 14 amino acids. The germline V gene encodes CDR1 MNHEY and CDR2 SVGAGI. CDR3 bases: TGTGCCAGCAGTTACAGGCCAAGGGGGGATACGCAGTATTTT. Residues: CASSYRPRGDTQYF.

This clone has more than one count but fewer than ten. The chain links TRBV6-6 to TRBJ2-1, with 9 bases lining up with TRBD2. Trimming took 7 bases from V and 5 from J; bases not matched to a gene: 6. The CDR3 is made up of 14 amino acids. Germline loops: CDR1 MNHNY, CDR2 SVGAGI (reference sequence). The CDR3 reads CASTASGADNEQFF. The CDR3 nucleotides read TGTGCCAGCACCGCTAGCGGGGCGGACAATGAGCAGTTCTTC.

This clone was observed a few times. The V gene is TRBV7-9, the J gene TRBJ2-1; TRBD2 matches 8 bases. There are 12 residues in the CDR3. With V trimmed by 4 bases and J by 10 bases, 3 bases remained unmatched. Germline-derived CDR1 and CDR2 are SEHNR and FQNEAQ (reference sequence). The CDR3 is CASSYRTSEQFF. CDR3 nucleotides: TGTGCCAGCAGCTACCGGACTAGCGAGCAGTTCTTC.

This clone was counted only a few times. The chain couples TRBV6-1 to TRBJ2-7; D is unresolved. Trimming stripped 6 bases from V and 6 bases from J, with 12 bases between. Germline V gene lookup returns CDR1 MNHNS and CDR2 SASEGT. The CDR3 spans 12 residues. The CDR3 region is CASRDTAFEQYV. The CDR3 DNA reads TGTGCCAGCAGGGATACAGCTTTCGAGCAGTACGTC.

In its sample, this clone was seen a few times. V gene TRBV30 combines with J gene TRBJ2-2; D unclear. The CDR3 is 15 residues long. Germline V gives CDR1 GTSNPN, CDR2 SVGIG (reference sequence). V shed 2 bases and J shed 4 bases, with 14 bases lying between them. The CDR3 nucleotides are TGTGCCTGGAGTTTGGTAATGCCACGCACCGGGGAGCTGTTTTTT. As protein: CAWSLVMPRTGELFF. Full variable domain (rest looked up from reference TRBV30 and TRBJ2-2): SQTIHQWPATLVQPVGSPLSLECTVEGTSNPNLYWYRQAAGRGLQLLFYSVGIGQISSEVPQNLSASRPQDRQFILSSKKLLLSDSGFYLCAWSLVMPRTGELFFGEGSRLTVL.

The V call is TRBV18, the J call TRBJ2-2; D might be TRBD2 (5 bases). Germline-derived CDR1 and CDR2 are KGHSH and LQKENI. The germline V and J ends were trimmed by 2 bases and 3 bases, with 10 bases remaining between them. This CDR3 contains 15 residues. CDR3 DNA sequence: TGTGCCAGCTCACCATTAGGGAGCTACACCGGGGAGCTGTTTTTT. This encodes CASSPLGSYTGELFF.

The chain links TRBV7-2 to TRBJ2-7, with TRBD1 matching 7 bases. The CDR3 extends over 13 amino acids. The V gene end was trimmed by 3 bases and the J gene end by 3 bases; junction bases not matched to a gene: 2. Germline CDR1 reads SGHTA; CDR2 reads FQGNSA. The chain's CDR3 is CASSFDRDYEQYF. The DNA for the CDR3 is TGTGCCAGCAGCTTCGACAGGGACTACGAGCAGTACTTC.

The V and J genes are TRBV19 and TRBJ2-2, with 10 bases matching TRBD2. V was clipped by 6 bases and J by 6 bases; unmatched bases: 4. Germline V gene data show CDR1 as LNHDA and CDR2 as SQIVND (reference sequence). CDR3 size: 14 residues. CDR3 residues: CASSSLAGAGELFF. For the CDR3, the DNA is TGTGCCAGTAGCTCCCTAGCGGGAGCCGGGGAGCTGTTTTTT.

This clone was found a few times. The chain joins TRBV4-1 to TRBJ2-3; D may correspond to TRBD1 or TRBD2 (5 bases each). This CDR3 region has 16 residues. Trimming left V 1 base short and J 5 bases short, with 16 bases between. Germline lookup yields CDR1 MGHRA and CDR2 YSYEKL. CDR3 coding DNA: TGCGCCAGCAGCCAAGTAGCAGGGAGTGAGAAAGATACGCAGTATTTT. Protein: CASSQVAGSEKDTQYF.

The V gene is TRBV18, the J gene TRBJ2-4; 8 nucleotides agree with TRBD2. Per germline, CDR1 KGHSH and CDR2 LQKENI. With 3 bases clipped from V and 3 bases from J, the junction kept 7 bases outside the gene matches. CDR3 length: 16 residues. The CDR3 sequence is CASSPKRELGKNIQYF. As DNA, the CDR3 is TGTGCCAGCTCACCGAAGCGGGAGTTGGGCAAAAACATTCAGTACTTC.

This clone appeared a few times. This sequence joins TRBV30 and TRBJ1-1; TRBD1 aligns across 10 bases. Per the germline V gene, CDR1 is GTSNPN and CDR2 is SVGIG (reference sequence). This CDR3 has 15 residues. V gave up 8 bases and J gave up 0 bases; unmatched junction bases: 9. The CDR3 sequence: CAGAGQGRMNTEAFF. The CDR3 DNA is TGTGCCGGCGCGGGACAGGGGAGAATGAACACTGAAGCTTTCTTT.

In its sample, this clone was seen a few times. The J gene is TRBJ2-5, the V gene TRBV9; possibly TRBD1 for D (6 bases). This CDR3 has 13 amino acids. Germline assignment: CDR1 SGDLS and CDR2 YYNGEE. Trimming removed 0 bases at V and 9 bases at J, with 12 bases between. CDR3 sequence (DNA): TGTGCCAGCAGCGTAGATCAGGGGCGAGCCCAGTACTTC. This sequence encodes CASSVDQGRAQYF. Looking up the rest from reference TRBV9 and TRBJ2-5 gives the full variable domain: DSGVTQTPKHLITATGQRVTLRCSPRSGDLSVYWYQQSLDQGLQFLIQYYNGEERAKGNILERFSAQQFPDLHSELNLSSLELGDSALYFCASSVDQGRAQYFGPGTRLLVL.

This clone has just a few counts. The V gene is TRBV30, the J gene TRBJ1-1; a possible D gene is TRBD1 (5 bases). The V end was cut by 0 bases, the J end by 2 bases, with 7 bases between. The CDR3 covers 13 residues. The V gene's germline CDR1 is GTSNPN and CDR2 SVGIG (reference sequence). The CDR3 region is CAWSVGDNTEAFF. The CDR3 bases are TGTGCCTGGAGTGTAGGGGACAACACTGAAGCTTTCTTT.

This clone has only a few counts. This chain connects TRBV30 to TRBJ1-1, with D unresolved. CDR3 length: 12 amino acids. The germline CDR1 and CDR2 sequences are GTSNPN and SVGIG (reference sequence). The V gene lost 2 bases and the J gene lost 9 bases, with 13 bases spanning the gap. The CDR3 nucleotides are TGTGCCTGGAGTCAAATTGGTCCCAAAGCTTTCTTT. It yields the protein CAWSQIGPKAFF.

This clone was seen a handful of times. The chain's CDR3 is CAWSARRGGYTF. In nucleotides, the CDR3 is TGTGCCTGGAGTGCCCGTAGGGGAGGCTACACCTTC. The chain is built from TRBV30 and TRBJ1-2; maybe TRBD1 (5 bases). Germline V gene data show CDR1 as GTSNPN and CDR2 as SVGIG (reference sequence). Trimming took 1 base from V and 8 from J, leaving 11 bases between them. The CDR3 has 12 residues.

There are many counts of this clone. The rearrangement uses TRBV2 and TRBJ2-5; D gene uncertain. Trimming shortened V by 1 base and J by 4 bases, and 7 bases separated the two germline ends. The length of the CDR3 is 13 residues. The germline CDR1 and CDR2 sequences are SNHLY and FYNNEI. The CDR3 sequence is CASSEGQLETQYF. DNA for the CDR3: TGTGCCAGCAGTGAAGGGCAGCTAGAGACCCAGTACTTC.

The chain couples TRBV15 to TRBJ1-3; 8 bases match TRBD1. The CDR3 is made up of 14 amino acids. Germline CDR1 reads LNHNV; CDR2 reads YYDKDF (reference sequence). V shed 5 bases and J 2 bases; nucleotides not matched to a gene: 2. CDR3 in DNA: TGTGCCACCAGCCCAGGGGGCACTGGAAACACCATATATTTT. It yields the protein CATSPGGTGNTIYF.

The V gene is TRBV6-5, the J gene TRBJ2-3, with 7 bases lining up with TRBD2. The length of the CDR3 is 15 residues. With 5 bases clipped from V and 2 bases from J, the junction kept 7 bases outside the gene matches. Germline values: CDR1 MNHEY, CDR2 SVGAGI. CDR3 coding DNA: TGTGCCAGCAGTGGGCGGGGGACCAACACAGATACGCAGTATTTT. It is translated as CASSGRGTNTDTQYF.